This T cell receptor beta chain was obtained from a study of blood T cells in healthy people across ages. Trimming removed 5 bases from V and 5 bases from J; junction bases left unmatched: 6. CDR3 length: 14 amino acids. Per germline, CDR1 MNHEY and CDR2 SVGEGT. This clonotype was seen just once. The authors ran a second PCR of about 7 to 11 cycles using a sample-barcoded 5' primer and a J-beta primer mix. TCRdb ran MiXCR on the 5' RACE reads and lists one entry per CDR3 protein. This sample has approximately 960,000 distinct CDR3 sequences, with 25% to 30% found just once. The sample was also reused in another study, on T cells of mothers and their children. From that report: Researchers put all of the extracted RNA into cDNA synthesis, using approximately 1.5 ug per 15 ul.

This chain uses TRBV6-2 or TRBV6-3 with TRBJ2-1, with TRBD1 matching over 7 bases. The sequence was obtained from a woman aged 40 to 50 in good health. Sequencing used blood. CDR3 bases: TGTGCCAGCAGTATCGGGACAGTAGACAATGAGCAGTTCTTC. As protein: CASSIGTVDNEQFF.